This T cell receptor (beta chain) emerged from a study of blood T cell repertoires in COVID-19. About the study: The United States, Italy and Spain were the sources of the acute and convalescent COVID-19 samples. From T cells, B-cell-depleted T cells, or PBMCs came the material, which was cDNA or gDNA.

Original methodology: Reference gene primer amplification yielded estimated nucleated cell counts. Assay used: immunoSEQ multiplex PCR; TCRdb lists only in-frame clones, some missing. The DNA was the basis for D and trimming; V, J and clone size are from that table. This table holds about 59,000 clones, more than 60% found once. This clone was detected only a few times. Germline CDR1 is SGHVS and CDR2 is FQNEAQ. V was trimmed by 3 bases and J by 0 bases, leaving 6 bases between them. The length of the CDR3 is 14 residues. The receptor was isolated from a woman between 70 and 85 years old with acute or convalescent COVID-19. Sequenced material: peripheral blood. This chain connects TRBV7-8 to TRBJ1-3; D gene uncertain. CDR3 amino acids: CASSFRSSGNTIYF. CDR3 nucleotides: TGTGCCAGCAGCTTCAGGTCCTCTGGAAACACCATATATTTT.